The 9 T cell receptor beta chains in this list originate from one sample, sequenced in a study of blood T cell repertoires in COVID-19. Profiling relied on immunoSEQ multiplex PCR, and the TCRdb table lists in-frame clones only, not all of them. The repertoire holds 80,000 or so clones, with 82% as singletons. Sequenced material: peripheral blood. These receptors were obtained from a man older than 75 with acute or convalescent COVID-19.

This clone was observed a single time. V is TRBV4-1 and J is TRBJ1-2; TRBD1 matches at 7 bases. The CDR3 is 15 residues long. Looked up from germline, CDR1 is MGHRA and CDR2 is YSYEKL. Unmatched junction bases numbered 5, after V lost 0 bases and J lost 4 bases. The CDR3 reads CASSQDRAGGYGYTF. For the CDR3, the DNA is TGCGCCAGCAGCCAAGATAGGGCAGGGGGCTATGGCTACACCTTC.

This chain links TRBV7-2 with TRBJ1-5, with a tentative D call TRBD1 (6 bases). V was shortened by 5 bases and J by 3 bases, with 17 bases between the two germline ends. The CDR3 sequence is 16 residues long. CDR1 and CDR2 (germline): SGHTA, FQGNSA. The CDR3 reads CASSLNPGTNNQPQHF. As DNA, the CDR3 is TGTGCCAGCAGCCTTAATCCCGGGACAAACAATCAGCCCCAGCATTTT.

This CDR3 is CASSVTDVGRGETQYF. CDR3 coding DNA: TGTGCCAGCAGCGTCACGGATGTGGGCAGGGGAGAGACCCAGTACTTC. The chain is built from TRBV9 and TRBJ2-5; possibly TRBD1 for D (6 bases). Trimming removed 2 bases from V and 4 bases from J, with 18 bases in between. Germline V lookup: CDR1 SGDLS, CDR2 YYNGEE. CDR3 length: 16 amino acids.

The chain combines TRBV5-4 with TRBJ1-2, with 7 bases identical to TRBD1. The CDR3 consists of 14 residues. The ends lost 4 bases at V and 1 base at J; junction bases unmatched: 4. CDR1 SGHNT and CDR2 YYREEE come from the germline V gene (reference sequence). CDR3 sequence reads: CASSLGQINYGYTF. In DNA, the CDR3 is TGTGCCAGCAGCCTGGGACAGATTAACTATGGCTACACCTTC.

V gene TRBV15 combines with J gene TRBJ1-3; D call uncertain. Germline assignment: CDR1 LNHNV and CDR2 YYDKDF (reference sequence). The V end was cut by 5 bases, the J end by 4 bases, with 15 bases between. The CDR3 loop spans 15 amino acids. CDR3 bases: TGTGCCACCAGCCCAGATGGAGTGGCCGGAAACACCATATATTTT. It yields the protein CATSPDGVAGNTIYF.

The CDR3 DNA reads TGCGCCAGCAAAATGCAGACTATGAACACTGAAGCTTTCTTT. Translation gives CASKMQTMNTEAFF. The chain uses TRBV10-2 and TRBJ1-1, with no clear D. The germline V and J ends were trimmed by 7 bases and 0 bases, with 12 bases remaining between them. This CDR3 has 14 amino acids. Germline CDR1 WSHSY, CDR2 SAAADI.

In nucleotides, the CDR3 is TGTGCCAGCAGTAAAGGACAAAGCACAGATACGCAGTATTTT. Translating it yields CASSKGQSTDTQYF. The rearrangement uses TRBV27 and TRBJ2-3; D perhaps matches TRBD1 (5 bases). The CDR3 contains 14 residues. The germline CDR1 and CDR2 sequences are MNHEY and SMNVEV (reference sequence). V lost 5 bases and J lost 0, with 9 bases in between.

The chain couples TRBV5-1 to TRBJ1-1, with D unresolved. Trimming took off 5 bases at V and 11 bases at J, with 22 bases between the two ends. The CDR3 runs 14 residues. CDR1 is SGHRS, CDR2 YFSETQ, per germline. The CDR3 nucleotides read TGCGCCAGCAGTCCCGGTGGGGAGTCGGCGTGGGCTTTCTTT. It is translated as CASSPGGESAWAFF. The variable domain in full, with the rest retrieved from reference TRBV5-1 and TRBJ1-1, is KAGVTQTPRYLIKTRGQQVTLSCSPISGHRSVSWYQQTPGQGLQFLFEYFSETQRNKGNFPGRFSGRQFSNSRSEMNVSTLELGDSALYLCASSPGGESAWAFFGQGTRLTVV.

V gene TRBV5-1 combines with J gene TRBJ2-2, with 7 bases aligning to TRBD1. Germline V lookup: CDR1 SGHRS, CDR2 YFSETQ. The CDR3 is 15 residues long. V shed 4 bases and J 3 bases; nucleotides not matched to a gene: 6. CDR3 sequence reads: CASSATDRHTGELFF. The DNA for the CDR3 is TGCGCCAGCAGCGCGACGGACAGGCACACCGGGGAGCTGTTTTTT.